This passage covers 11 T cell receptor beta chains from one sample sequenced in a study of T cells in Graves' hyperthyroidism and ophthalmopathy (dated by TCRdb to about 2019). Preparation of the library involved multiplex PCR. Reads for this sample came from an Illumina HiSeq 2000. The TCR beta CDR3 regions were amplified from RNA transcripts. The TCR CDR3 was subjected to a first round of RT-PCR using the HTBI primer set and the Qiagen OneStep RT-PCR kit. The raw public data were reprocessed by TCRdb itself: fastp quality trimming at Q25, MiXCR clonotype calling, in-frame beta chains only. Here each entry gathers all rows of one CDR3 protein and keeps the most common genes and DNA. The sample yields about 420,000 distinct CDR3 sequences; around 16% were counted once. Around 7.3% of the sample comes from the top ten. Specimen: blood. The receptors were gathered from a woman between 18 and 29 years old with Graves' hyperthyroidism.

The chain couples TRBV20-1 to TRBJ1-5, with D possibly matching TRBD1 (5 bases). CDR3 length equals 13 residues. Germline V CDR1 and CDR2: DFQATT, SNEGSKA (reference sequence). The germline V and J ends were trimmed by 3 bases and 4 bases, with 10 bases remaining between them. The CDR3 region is CSASGGRNQPQHF. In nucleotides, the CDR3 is TGCAGTGCTAGTGGGGGTAGGAATCAGCCCCAGCATTTT.

The CDR3 nucleotides are TGTGCCAGCAGAGCAGGGGGGGGGCCAGGGGGGTACTTC. This codes for CASRAGGGPGGYF. The chain couples TRBV2 to TRBJ2-5, with D tentatively TRBD1 or TRBD2 (7 bases each). CDR1 SNHLY and CDR2 FYNNEI come from the germline V gene. This CDR3 has 13 residues. V dropped 6 bases and J dropped 13 bases, with 21 bases sitting between them.

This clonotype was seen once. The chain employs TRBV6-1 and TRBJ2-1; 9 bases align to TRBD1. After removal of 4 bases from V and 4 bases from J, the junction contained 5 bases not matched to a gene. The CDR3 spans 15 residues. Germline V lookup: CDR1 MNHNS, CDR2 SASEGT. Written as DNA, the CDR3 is TGTGCCAGCAGTGTAACCGGGACAGGGTACAATGAGCAGTTCTTC. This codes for CASSVTGTGYNEQFF.

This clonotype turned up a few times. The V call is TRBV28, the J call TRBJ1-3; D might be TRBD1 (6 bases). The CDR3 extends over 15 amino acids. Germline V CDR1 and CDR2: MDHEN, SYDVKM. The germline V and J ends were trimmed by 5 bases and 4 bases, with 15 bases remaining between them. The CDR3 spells CASSPHRALGNTIYF. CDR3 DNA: TGTGCCAGCAGTCCACACAGGGCTTTGGGAAACACCATATATTTT.

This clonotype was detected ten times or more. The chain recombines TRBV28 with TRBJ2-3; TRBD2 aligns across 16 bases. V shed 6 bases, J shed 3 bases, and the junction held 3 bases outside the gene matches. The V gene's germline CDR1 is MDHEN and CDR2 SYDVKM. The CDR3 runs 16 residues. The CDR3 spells CASRGGLAGGTDTQYF. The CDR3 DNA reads TGTGCCAGCAGGGGGGGACTAGCGGGGGGGACAGATACGCAGTATTTT.

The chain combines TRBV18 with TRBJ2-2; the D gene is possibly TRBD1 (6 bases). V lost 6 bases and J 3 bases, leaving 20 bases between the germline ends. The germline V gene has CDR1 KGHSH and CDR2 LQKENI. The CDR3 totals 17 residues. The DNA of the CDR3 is TGTGCCAGCTCCCTTTTCACAGGGTCCCTCGACACCGGGGAGCTGTTTTTT. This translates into CASSLFTGSLDTGELFF.

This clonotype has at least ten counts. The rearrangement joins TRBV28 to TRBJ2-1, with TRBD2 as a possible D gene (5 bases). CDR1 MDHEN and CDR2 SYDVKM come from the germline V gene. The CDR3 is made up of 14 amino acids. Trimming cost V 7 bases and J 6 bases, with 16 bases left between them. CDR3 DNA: TGTGCCAGCAACCGAGAGGAGGCTGTCAATGAGCAGTTCTTC. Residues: CASNREEAVNEQFF. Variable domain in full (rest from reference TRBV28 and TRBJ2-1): DVKVTQSSRYLVKRTGEKVFLECVQDMDHENMFWYRQDPGLGLRLIYFSYDVKMKEKGDIPEGYSVSREKKERFSLILESASTNQTSMYLCASNREEAVNEQFFGPGTRLTVL.

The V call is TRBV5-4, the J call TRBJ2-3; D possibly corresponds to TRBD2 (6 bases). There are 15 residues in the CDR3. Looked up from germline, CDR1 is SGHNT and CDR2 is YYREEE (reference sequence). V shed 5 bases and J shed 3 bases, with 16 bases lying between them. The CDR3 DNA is TGTGCCAGCAGGTCCTGGGGGGAATATACAGATACGCAGTATTTT. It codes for CASRSWGEYTDTQYF.

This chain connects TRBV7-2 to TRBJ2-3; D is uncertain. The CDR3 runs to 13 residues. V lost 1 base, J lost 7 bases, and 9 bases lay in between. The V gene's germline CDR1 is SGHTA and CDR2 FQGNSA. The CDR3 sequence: CASSLDQSYTQYF. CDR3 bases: TGTGCCAGCAGCTTAGATCAGTCATATACGCAGTATTTT.

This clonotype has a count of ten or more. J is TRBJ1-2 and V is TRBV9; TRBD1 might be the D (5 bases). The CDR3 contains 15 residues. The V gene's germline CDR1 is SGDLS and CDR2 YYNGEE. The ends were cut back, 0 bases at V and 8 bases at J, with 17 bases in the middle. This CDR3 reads CASSVGGHLKEGYTF. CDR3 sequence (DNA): TGTGCCAGCAGCGTAGGAGGACACCTCAAAGAGGGCTACACCTTC.

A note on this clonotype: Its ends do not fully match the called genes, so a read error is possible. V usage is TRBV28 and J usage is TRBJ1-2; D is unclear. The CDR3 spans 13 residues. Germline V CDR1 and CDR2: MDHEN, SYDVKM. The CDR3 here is CASSFYTAPLYPF. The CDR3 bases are TGTGCCAGCAGTTTCTACACGGCCCCTCTCTACCCCTTC.